This TCR beta chain came from a study of radiotherapy plus CTLA-4 blockade in lung cancer. Study results and caveats: Early clonal dynamics of blood T cells, together with interferon-beta, were reported as the best response predictor.

The table came from immunoSEQ multiplex PCR; TCRdb's copy has only in-frame clones and leaves some out. The sample consists of under 65,000 clones, about 85% of them appearing once. This clone was seen more than once but under ten times. Antigen: not known. Trimming took 8 bases from V and 9 from J, leaving 17 bases between them. Germline CDR1 reads SGHTA; CDR2 reads FQGNSA. The CDR3 is made up of 13 amino acids. The TCR was taken from a human donor with non-small cell lung cancer who had a complete response to radiotherapy plus ipilimumab. The material was peripheral blood, obtained from a patient treated with radiotherapy plus ipilimumab. The V gene is TRBV7-2, the J gene TRBJ2-1, with D possibly matching TRBD2 (6 bases). The CDR3 bases are TGTGCCAGCGGGTGGACTACGTCGGGTGAGCAGTTCTTC. Residues: CASGWTTSGEQFF.